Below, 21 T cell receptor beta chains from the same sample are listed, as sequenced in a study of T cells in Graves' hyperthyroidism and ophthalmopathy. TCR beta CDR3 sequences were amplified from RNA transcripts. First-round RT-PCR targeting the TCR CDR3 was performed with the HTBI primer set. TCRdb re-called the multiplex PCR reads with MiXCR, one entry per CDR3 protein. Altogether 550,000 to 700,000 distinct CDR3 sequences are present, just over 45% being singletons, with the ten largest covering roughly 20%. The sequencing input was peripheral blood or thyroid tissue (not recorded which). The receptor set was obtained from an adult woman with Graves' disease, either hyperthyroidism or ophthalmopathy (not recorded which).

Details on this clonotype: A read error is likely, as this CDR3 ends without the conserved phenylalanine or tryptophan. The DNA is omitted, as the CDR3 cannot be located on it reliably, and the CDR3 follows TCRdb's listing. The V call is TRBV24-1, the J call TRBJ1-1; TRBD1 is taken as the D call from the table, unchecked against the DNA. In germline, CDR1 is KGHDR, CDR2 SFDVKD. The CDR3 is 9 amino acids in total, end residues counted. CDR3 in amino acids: CATSDGGFY.

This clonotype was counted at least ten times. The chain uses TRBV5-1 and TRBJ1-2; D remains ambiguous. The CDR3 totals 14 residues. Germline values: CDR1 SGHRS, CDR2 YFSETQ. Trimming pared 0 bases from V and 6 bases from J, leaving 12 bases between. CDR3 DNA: TGCGCCAGCAGCTTGGCCCTGGCCTCAGATGGCTACACCTTC. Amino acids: CASSLALASDGYTF.

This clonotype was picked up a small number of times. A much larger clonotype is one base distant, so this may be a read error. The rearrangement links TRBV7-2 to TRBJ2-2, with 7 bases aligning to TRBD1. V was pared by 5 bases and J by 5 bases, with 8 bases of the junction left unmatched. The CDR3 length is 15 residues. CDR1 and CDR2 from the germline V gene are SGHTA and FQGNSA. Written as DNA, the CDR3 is TGTGCCAGCAGCCTGACAGGGATTGGAACCGGGGAGCTGTTTTTT. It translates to CASSLTGIGTGELFF.

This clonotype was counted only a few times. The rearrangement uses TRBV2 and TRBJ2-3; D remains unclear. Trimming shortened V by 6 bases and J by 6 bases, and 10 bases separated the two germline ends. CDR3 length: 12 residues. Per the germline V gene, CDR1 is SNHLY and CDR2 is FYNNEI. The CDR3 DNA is TGTGCCAGCAGCTCGGAGAGGGATACGCAGTATTTT. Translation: CASSSERDTQYF.

The DNA for the CDR3 is TGTGCCAGCAGCGGGGCCGGGACCCTCTATCGGGGCTACACCTTC. Protein sequence: CASSGAGTLYRGYTF. This rearrangement joins TRBV7-9 to TRBJ1-2; a weak D match, TRBD1 (5 bases). CDR1 and CDR2 from the germline V gene are SEHNR and FQNEAQ (reference sequence). The length of the CDR3 is 15 residues. Deletions cut 5 bases from V and 8 bases from J, with 21 bases between. The whole variable domain, remainder taken from reference TRBV7-9 and TRBJ1-2, is DTGVSQNPRHKITKRGQNVTFRCDPISEHNRLYWYRQTLGQGPEFLTYFQNEAQLEKSRLLSDRFSAERPKGSFSTLEIQRTEQGDSAMYLCASSGAGTLYRGYTFGSGTRLTVV.

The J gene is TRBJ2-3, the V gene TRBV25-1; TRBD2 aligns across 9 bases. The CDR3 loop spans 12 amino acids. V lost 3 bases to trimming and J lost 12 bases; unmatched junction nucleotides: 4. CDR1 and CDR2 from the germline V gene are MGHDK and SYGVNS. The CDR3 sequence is CASSDRLAAQYF. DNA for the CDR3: TGTGCCAGCAGTGACCGACTAGCGGCACAGTATTTT.

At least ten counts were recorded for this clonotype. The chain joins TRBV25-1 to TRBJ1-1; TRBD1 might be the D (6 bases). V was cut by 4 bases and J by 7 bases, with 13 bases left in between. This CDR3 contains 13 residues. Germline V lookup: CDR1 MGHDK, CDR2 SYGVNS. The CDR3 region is CASSGFGQLEAFF. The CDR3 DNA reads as TGTGCCAGCAGTGGATTTGGACAGCTTGAAGCTTTCTTT.

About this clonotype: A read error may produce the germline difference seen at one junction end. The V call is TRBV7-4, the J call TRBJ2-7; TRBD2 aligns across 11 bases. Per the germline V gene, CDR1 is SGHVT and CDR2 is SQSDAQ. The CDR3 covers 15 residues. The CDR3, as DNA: TGTGCCAGCAGCCTAGCGGGAGGACAGTTCTACGAGCAGTACTTC. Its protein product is CASSLAGGQFYEQYF.

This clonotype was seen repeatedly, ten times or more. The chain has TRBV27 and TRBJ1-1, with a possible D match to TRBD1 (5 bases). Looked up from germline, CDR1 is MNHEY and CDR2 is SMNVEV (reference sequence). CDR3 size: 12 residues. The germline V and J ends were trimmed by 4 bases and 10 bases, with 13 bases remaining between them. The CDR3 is CASSSNWGRAFF. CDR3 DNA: TGTGCCAGCAGTTCCAACTGGGGGAGAGCTTTCTTT.

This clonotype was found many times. The CDR3 DNA follows: TGCGCCAGCAGCTTGGCCCGGGGCCTTGCTGAAGCTTTCTTT. Translation: CASSLARGLAEAFF. V is TRBV5-1 and J is TRBJ1-1, with D maybe TRBD1 (5 bases). The V end was cut by 0 bases, the J end by 6 bases, with 12 bases between. Germline V gene data show CDR1 as SGHRS and CDR2 as YFSETQ. The CDR3 is 14 residues long.

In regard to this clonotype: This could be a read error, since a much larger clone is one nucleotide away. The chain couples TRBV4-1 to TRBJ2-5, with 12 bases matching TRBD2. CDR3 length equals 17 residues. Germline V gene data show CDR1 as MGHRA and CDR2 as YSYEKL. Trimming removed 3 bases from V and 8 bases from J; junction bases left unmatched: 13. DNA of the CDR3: TGCGCCAGCAGCCACCTCATCCTAGCGGGAGGGCGGGACACCCAGTACTTC. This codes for CASSHLILAGGRDTQYF.

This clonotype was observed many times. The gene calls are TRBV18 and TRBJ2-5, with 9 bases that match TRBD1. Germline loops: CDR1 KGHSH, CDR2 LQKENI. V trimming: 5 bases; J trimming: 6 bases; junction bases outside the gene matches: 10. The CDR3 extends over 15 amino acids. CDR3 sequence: CASSEQGAGEQTQYF. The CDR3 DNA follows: TGTGCCAGCTCAGAACAGGGGGCTGGTGAACAGACCCAGTACTTC.

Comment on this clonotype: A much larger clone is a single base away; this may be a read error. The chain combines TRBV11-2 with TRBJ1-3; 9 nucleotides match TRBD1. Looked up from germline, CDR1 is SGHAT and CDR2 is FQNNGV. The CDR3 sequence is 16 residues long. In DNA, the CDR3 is TGTACCAGCAGCATCACAGGGGGCTTAGTTGGAAACACCATATATTTT. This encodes CTSSITGGLVGNTIYF.

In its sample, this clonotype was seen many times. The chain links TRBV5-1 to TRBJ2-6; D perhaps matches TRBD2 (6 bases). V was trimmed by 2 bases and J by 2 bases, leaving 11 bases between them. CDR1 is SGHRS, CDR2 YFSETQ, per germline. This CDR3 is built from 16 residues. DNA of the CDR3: TGCGCCAGCAGCTTACAAACTAGCACTGGGGCCAACGTCCTGACTTTC. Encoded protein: CASSLQTSTGANVLTF.

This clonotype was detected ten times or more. CDR3 DNA sequence: TGCAGTGCTAGAAGGCCTAGCGGAATAAGCTCCTACGAGCAGTACTTC. Its translation is CSARRPSGISSYEQYF. The chain joins TRBV20-1 to TRBJ2-7; 7 nucleotides align to TRBD2. CDR1 DFQATT and CDR2 SNEGSKA come from the germline V gene (reference sequence). The CDR3 sequence is 16 residues long. J was trimmed by 0 bases and V by 2 bases; bases with no gene match: 10.

The CDR3 DNA reads as TGTGCCAGCAGTGACAACAGGGGCCTGAATTCACCCCTCCACTTT. This sequence encodes CASSDNRGLNSPLHF. The chain uses TRBV2 and TRBJ1-6; 7 bases map to TRBD1. The CDR3 is 15 residues long. CDR1 is SNHLY and CDR2 is FYNNEI in the germline V gene. V lost 3 bases, J lost 7 bases, and 6 bases stayed unmatched.

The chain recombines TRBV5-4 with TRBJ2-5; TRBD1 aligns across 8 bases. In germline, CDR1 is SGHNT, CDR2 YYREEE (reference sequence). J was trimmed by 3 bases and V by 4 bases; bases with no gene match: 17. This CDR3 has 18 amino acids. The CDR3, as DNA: TGTGCCAGCAGCGCCAGCAGCCCGTTGACAGGGGTAGAAGAGACCCAGTACTTC. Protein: CASSASSPLTGVEETQYF.

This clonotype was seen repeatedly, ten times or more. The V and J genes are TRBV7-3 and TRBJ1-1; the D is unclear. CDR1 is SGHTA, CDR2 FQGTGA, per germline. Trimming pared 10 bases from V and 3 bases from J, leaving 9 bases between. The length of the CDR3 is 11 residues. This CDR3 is CATGRYTEAFF. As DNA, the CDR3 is TGTGCCACCGGACGGTACACTGAAGCTTTCTTT.

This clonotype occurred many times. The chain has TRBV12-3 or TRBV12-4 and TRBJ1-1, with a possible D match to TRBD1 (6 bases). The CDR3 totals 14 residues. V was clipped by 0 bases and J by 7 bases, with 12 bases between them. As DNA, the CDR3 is TGTGCCAGCAGTTTAGCGAGGGGGGAGTTTGAAGCTTTCTTT. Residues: CASSLARGEFEAFF.

The CDR3 loop reads CASSAGPTIYF. CDR3 nucleotide sequence: TGTGCCAGCAGCGCGGGCCCTACCATATATTTT. The gene calls are TRBV7-9 and TRBJ1-3, with D hard to call. Germline CDR1 SEHNR, CDR2 FQNEAQ (reference sequence). V was shortened by 5 bases and J by 10 bases, with 9 bases between the two germline ends. The CDR3 contains 11 residues.

The CDR3 sequence: CATSTRDRSGANVLTF. The CDR3 nucleotides are TGTGCCACCAGCACCCGAGACCGCTCTGGGGCCAACGTCCTGACTTTC. V and J are TRBV15 and TRBJ2-6, with D unresolved. Per the germline V gene, CDR1 is LNHNV and CDR2 is YYDKDF (reference sequence). The CDR3 covers 16 residues. The V and J ends lost 4 bases and 0 bases respectively, with 10 bases between them.